This TCR beta chain was obtained from a study of cytomegalovirus exposure and HLA in healthy donors. After removal of 4 bases from V and 7 bases from J, the junction contained 10 bases not matched to a gene. The germline V gene encodes CDR1 SGDLS and CDR2 YYNGEE. The CDR3 spans 15 residues. Study findings and constraints: Cytomegalovirus status was reportedly diagnosed by the classifier with high sensitivity and specificity. In a later analysis, a missense DCLRE1C variant was linked to TCR beta V- and J-gene trimming.

Points on this clone: Its antigen is unidentified.

There were likely unrecorded immune exposures, though donors were nominally healthy when sampled. The PCR made use of 60 Vbeta and 13 Jbeta primers. Using immunoSEQ multiplex PCR, the repertoire was profiled, and TCRdb retains in-frame clones only, with some absent. In all, the sample yields 130,000 or so clones. This chain links TRBV9 with TRBJ1-4; 7 bases fit TRBD1. Material for sequencing was PBMCs. The receptor was derived from a woman aged 40-49 years in good health and CMV-seronegative. The chain's CDR3 is CASSPRQGEREKLFF. CDR3 nucleotides: TGTGCCAGCAGCCCCAGACAGGGAGAACGTGAAAAACTGTTTTTT. Full variable domain (rest looked up from reference TRBV9 and TRBJ1-4): DSGVTQTPKHLITATGQRVTLRCSPRSGDLSVYWYQQSLDQGLQFLIQYYNGEERAKGNILERFSAQQFPDLHSELNLSSLELGDSALYFCASSPRQGEREKLFFGSGTQLSVL.